This T cell receptor (beta chain) was identified in a study of cytomegalovirus exposure and HLA in healthy donors. The PCR employed 60 Vbeta primers together with 13 Jbeta primers. Clones were sequenced by immunoSEQ multiplex PCR, and TCRdb holds only the in-frame ones, with some missing. The sample has just over 150,000 clones; around 84% are singletons. Germline V CDR1 and CDR2: SNHLY, FYNNEI. V was pared by 6 bases and J by 7 bases, with 15 bases between. The CDR3 sequence is 13 residues long. Sequencing was done on a sample of PBMCs. The chain joins TRBV2 to TRBJ1-2; D is ambiguous. The source of this sequence is a young man in good health and CMV-seronegative. CDR3 sequence: CASRVGPGVGYTF. Here the CDR3 DNA reads TGTGCCAGCAGGGTAGGACCGGGAGTTGGCTACACCTTC.